This TCR beta chain was sequenced for a study of Ad26.COV2.S vaccination and SARS-CoV-2 variants. Overall study: Donor had been placed in the Ad26.COV2.S arm of the COV1001 trial. Recipients of Ad26.COV2.S got it intramuscularly, once or twice 56 days apart.

A few counts support this clone. TCRdb's copy holds only in-frame clones and misses some; the assay was immunoSEQ multiplex PCR. Here the sample spans 350,000 to 500,000 clones, around nine tenths being singletons. There are 12 residues in the CDR3. Germline CDR1 is SGHRS and CDR2 is YFSETQ. The V gene lost 3 bases and the J gene lost 5 bases, with 5 bases spanning the gap. Treatment of the sample: over 15 received Ad26.COV2.S at low or high dose, single or two shots; several received placebo; per-sample allocation not given. Sampling was performed 63 days after the first vaccine or placebo injection. Ad26 vector vaccine expressed Wuhan-strain SARS-CoV-2 spike.

The TCR was taken from a person between 18 and 65 years old who received the Ad26.COV2.S COVID-19 vaccine or a placebo. The chain is built from TRBV5-1 and TRBJ1-4; no firm D call. The sequencing used peripheral blood, collected in a trial of Ad26.COV2.S vaccine versus placebo. The CDR3 sequence: CASSSPNEKLFF. CDR3 nucleotide sequence: TGCGCCAGCAGCTCCCCCAATGAAAAACTGTTTTTT.